The present entry profiles one T cell receptor (beta chain) with its context. Authors' analysis steps: Estimation of nucleated cell counts was performed using reference gene primer amplification. Assay used: immunoSEQ multiplex PCR; TCRdb lists only in-frame clones, some missing. V and J calls and clone size come straight from that table; D and trimming were deduced from the DNA. The data hold some 150,000 clones, with roughly 80% observed a single time. This sample was taken from a study of blood T cell repertoires in COVID-19. Study-level background: Spain, Italy and the United States supplied samples that represented acute and convalescent COVID-19. From T cells, B-cell-depleted T cells, or PBMCs came the material, which was cDNA or gDNA.

Per the germline V gene, CDR1 is MNHEY and CDR2 is SMNVEV (reference sequence). V lost 3 bases to trimming and J lost 8 bases, with 19 bases between them. This CDR3 region has 15 residues. The sequence was obtained from a woman between 45 and 65 years old with active or convalescent COVID-19. The material sequenced was peripheral blood. V is TRBV27 and J is TRBJ1-2; the D is unclear. The chain's CDR3 is CASSFDRSYYGGYTF. DNA for the CDR3: TGTGCCAGCAGTTTTGATCGAAGCTACTATGGAGGCTACACCTTC.